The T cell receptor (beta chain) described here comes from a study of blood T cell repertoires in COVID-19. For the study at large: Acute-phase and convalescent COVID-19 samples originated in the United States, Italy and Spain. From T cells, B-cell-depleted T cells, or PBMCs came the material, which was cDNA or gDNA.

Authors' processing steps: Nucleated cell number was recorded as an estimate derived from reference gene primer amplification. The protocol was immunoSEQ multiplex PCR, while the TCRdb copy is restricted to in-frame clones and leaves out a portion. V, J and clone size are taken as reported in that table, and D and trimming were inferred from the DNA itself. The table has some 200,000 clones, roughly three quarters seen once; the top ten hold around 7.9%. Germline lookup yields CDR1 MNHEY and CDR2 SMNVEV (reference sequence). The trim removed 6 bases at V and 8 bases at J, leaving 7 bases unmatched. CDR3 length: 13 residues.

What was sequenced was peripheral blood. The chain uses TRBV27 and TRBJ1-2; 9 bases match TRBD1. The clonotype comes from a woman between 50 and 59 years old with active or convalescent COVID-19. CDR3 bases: TGTGCCAGCAGCCCGGGACAGGGAAGGGGCTACACCTTC. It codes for CASSPGQGRGYTF.